The 11 T cell receptor beta chains in this list originate from one sample, sequenced in a study of regulatory T cells in long-lasting Graves disease. Documented time point: persistent/refractory GD, antithyroid drugs over 5 years with positive TRAb. Generation of the TCR library employed RNA extracted from PBMCs. Assembly of TCR beta libraries relied on iRepertoire HTBI primers together with Arm-PCR of CDR3 regions. TCRdb reanalysed the multiplex PCR reads using MiXCR and keeps one entry per CDR3 protein. The sample has around 460,000 distinct CDR3 sequences; around a fifth are singletons. Sample: peripheral blood mononuclear cells (PBMCs), taken when the disease was refractory, from a patient treated with antithyroid drugs. The receptors come from a female donor with Graves disease.

This sequence joins TRBV6-2 or TRBV6-3 and TRBJ2-4, with D perhaps TRBD1 (6 bases). The CDR3 runs to 16 residues. Trimming took 0 bases from V and 6 from J, leaving 15 bases between them. CDR1 is MNHEY and CDR2 is SVGEGT in the germline V gene. The CDR3 sequence: CASSYSGGRAGNIQYF. The DNA of the CDR3 is TGTGCCAGCAGTTACTCAGGGGGAAGGGCCGGAAACATTCAGTACTTC.

This clonotype was observed at least ten times. V usage is TRBV12-3 or TRBV12-4 and J usage is TRBJ1-5; the D gene is possibly TRBD1 (6 bases). Trimming pared 5 bases from V and 1 base from J, leaving 12 bases between. The CDR3 is 15 amino acids. This CDR3 is CASSARGGSNQPQHF. In DNA form, the CDR3 reads TGTGCCAGCAGTGCCAGGGGAGGGAGCAATCAGCCCCAGCATTTT.

This clonotype has a handful of counts. The CDR3: CASTHGQGMVNYGYTF. The CDR3 nucleotides are TGTGCCAGCACCCATGGACAGGGAATGGTTAACTATGGCTACACCTTC. The J gene is TRBJ1-2, the V gene TRBV7-9, with TRBD1 matching 8 bases. Per germline, CDR1 SEHNR and CDR2 FQNEAQ (reference sequence). V trimming: 7 bases; J trimming: 1 base; junction bases outside the gene matches: 11. The CDR3 has 16 residues.

This clonotype was observed a handful of times. The rearrangement uses TRBV7-9 and TRBJ2-7, with a possible D match to TRBD2 (6 bases). The V gene's germline CDR1 is SEHNR and CDR2 FQNEAQ (reference sequence). The CDR3 spans 12 residues. V was pared by 8 bases and J by 6 bases, with 14 bases between. The chain's CDR3 is CASGGTDAEQYF. In DNA form, the CDR3 reads TGTGCCAGCGGAGGGACCGACGCCGAGCAGTACTTC.

This clonotype appeared many times. The rearrangement uses TRBV6-2 or TRBV6-3 and TRBJ2-7; the D gene is possibly TRBD2 (5 bases). Trimming shortened V by 8 bases and J by 0 bases, and 8 bases separated the two germline ends. Germline values: CDR1 MNHEY, CDR2 SVGEGT. This CDR3 comprises 12 residues. The CDR3 region is CASSRVSYEQYF. The CDR3 DNA sequence: TGTGCCAGCTCGCGGGTCTCCTACGAGCAGTACTTC.

The CDR3 nucleotides read TGTGCCTTCTCCAAGGGGCGCCGGGACACTGAAGCTTTCTTT. Protein product: CAFSKGRRDTEAFF. The chain recombines TRBV30 with TRBJ1-1, with a tentative D call TRBD1 (5 bases). Germline lookup yields CDR1 GTSNPN and CDR2 SVGIG (reference sequence). Trimming stripped 7 bases from V and 3 bases from J, with 18 bases between. CDR3 size: 14 residues.

V gene TRBV20-1 combines with J gene TRBJ2-5; D is possibly TRBD2 (6 bases). The CDR3 is made up of 17 amino acids. Trimming pared 1 base from V and 0 bases from J, leaving 18 bases between. Germline CDR1 DFQATT, CDR2 SNEGSKA (reference sequence). This CDR3 reads CSARGMWGEMYQETQYF. CDR3 coding DNA: TGCAGTGCTAGAGGGATGTGGGGGGAAATGTACCAAGAGACCCAGTACTTC.

This clonotype was counted once. At one of its ends the junction is not consistent with the germline gene, which may arise from a read error. The rearrangement uses TRBV27 and TRBJ2-7, with 9 bases matching TRBD2. Germline V gene lookup returns CDR1 MNHEY and CDR2 SMNVEV (reference sequence). The CDR3 runs 16 residues. CDR3 coding DNA: TGTACCAGCCGTCGAGGCGGGAGGGCCTCGGCGTACGAGCAGTACTTC. This encodes CTSRRGGRASAYEQYF.

About this clonotype itself: A much more abundant neighbour one base away suggests this may be a read error. This chain connects TRBV29-1 to TRBJ2-4; 9 positions agree with TRBD1. Germline V gene lookup returns CDR1 SQVTM and CDR2 ANQGSEA. V dropped 7 bases and J dropped 5; count of bases not matched to a gene: 6. The CDR3 covers 13 residues. The CDR3 DNA is TGCAGCGCCGTGAGACAGGGGGAAAACATTCAGTACTTC. It is translated as CSAVRQGENIQYF.

The chain recombines TRBV5-5 with TRBJ2-7; 9 positions agree with TRBD2. This CDR3 is built from 16 residues. CDR1 and CDR2 from the germline V gene are SGHKS and YYEKEE (reference sequence). J gave up 1 base and V 5 bases, and 10 bases lay outside the gene matches. The CDR3 DNA reads TGTGCCAGCAGTTACTCGTTAGCGGGAGTGTCCTACGAGCAGTACTTC. Translated: CASSYSLAGVSYEQYF.

This clonotype was counted a few times. This rearrangement joins TRBV29-1 to TRBJ1-5; D not resolved. The V end was cut by 4 bases, the J end by 3 bases, with 13 bases between. The CDR3 runs 14 residues. Germline lookup yields CDR1 SQVTM and CDR2 ANQGSEA. CDR3 DNA sequence: TGCAGCGTTGGGGGAGACAACAACAATCAGCCCCAGCATTTT. Protein: CSVGGDNNNQPQHF. The variable domain in full, with the rest retrieved from reference TRBV29-1 and TRBJ1-5, is SAVISQKPSRDICQRGTSLTIQCQVDSQVTMMFWYRQQPGQSLTLIATANQGSEATYESGFVIDKFPISRPNLTFSTLTVSNMSPEDSSIYLCSVGGDNNNQPQHFGDGTRLSIL.